Listed below are T cell receptor beta chains from one sample, sequenced in a study of blood T cells in healthy people across ages. TCRdb re-called the 5' RACE reads with MiXCR, one entry per CDR3 protein. The sample has about 800,000 distinct CDR3 sequences, more than 20% seen once. These data were also reused for a study on T cells of mothers and their children.

Material: blood. The receptors here all came from a boy aged 5-17 years in good health. Both conserved end residues are part of each CDR3. D genes are given only for firm matches. Size values are once, few and many counts, or a class for expanded clones, and some rows have none.

j_gene | d_gene | v_gene | abundance | CDR3aa | CDR3nt
TRBJ2-7 | TRBD2 | TRBV4-2 | few | CASREGGSSYEQYF | TGTGCCAGCAGAGAGGGCGGGAGCTCCTACGAGCAGTACTTC
TRBJ2-7 | TRBD2 | TRBV20-1 | few | CSVIVSGSSYEQYF | TGCAGTGTAATAGTCAGCGGGAGTAGCTACGAGCAGTACTTC
TRBJ2-5 | - | TRBV20-1 | - | CSARAANSQETQYF | TGCAGTGCTAGAGCTGCCAACTCCCAAGAGACCCAGTACTTC
TRBJ2-1 | TRBD2 | TRBV29-1 | - | CSVKAGGGYNEQFF | TGCAGCGTAAAAGCGGGAGGAGGCTACAATGAGCAGTTCTTC
TRBJ2-7 | - | TRBV5-1 | few | CASSLGPPREQYF | TGCGCCAGCAGCTTGGGCCCCCCTCGGGAGCAGTACTTC
TRBJ2-5 | TRBD2 | TRBV20-1 | few | CSAREVAGGVETQYF | TGCAGTGCTAGGGAGGTAGCGGGAGGAGTGGAGACCCAGTACTTC
TRBJ2-5 | - | TRBV29-1 | - | CSVEDLGHPNF | TGCAGCGTTGAAGATTTAGGGCATCCGAACTTC
TRBJ2-3 | - | TRBV27 | many | CASSRGSTDTQYF | TGTGCCAGCAGTCGGGGTAGCACAGATACGCAGTATTTT
TRBJ1-2 | - | TRBV5-1 | - | CASSFAPEGLYGYTF | TGCGCCAGCAGCTTTGCACCGGAGGGGCTCTATGGCTACACCTTC
TRBJ2-7 | TRBD1 | TRBV29-1 | few | CSVAGGVDEQYF | TGCAGCGTTGCAGGGGGCGTCGACGAGCAGTACTTC
TRBJ2-4 | TRBD1 | TRBV3-1 | few | CASSRTGQGPNIQYF | TGTGCCAGCAGCCGAACTGGACAGGGGCCAAACATTCAGTACTTC
TRBJ1-4 | - | TRBV12-3/TRBV12-4 | few | CASSPTGYANEKLFF | TGTGCCAGCAGTCCCACAGGGTACGCTAATGAAAAACTGTTTTTT
TRBJ1-3 | - | TRBV4-3 | few | CASSQDTLDSGNTIYF | TGCGCCAGCAGCCAAGATACGCTGGACTCTGGAAACACCATATATTTT
TRBJ2-1 | TRBD2 | TRBV27 | few | CASSLSGGTSRFF | TGTGCCAGCAGTTTATCTGGCGGGACTAGCCGCTTCTTC
TRBJ2-5 | TRBD2 | TRBV29-1 | few | CSVGTSGSGETQYF | TGCAGCGTAGGGACTAGCGGGAGTGGAGAGACCCAGTACTTC
TRBJ2-7 | - | TRBV9 | few | CASSVSWERPYEQYF | TGTGCCAGCAGCGTTTCCTGGGAGCGCCCCTACGAGCAGTACTTC
TRBJ2-5 | TRBD1 | TRBV29-1 | many | CSVEAQGDQETQYF | TGCAGCGTTGAAGCCCAGGGGGACCAAGAGACCCAGTACTTC
TRBJ1-1 | TRBD1 | TRBV2 | few | CASKEAGGGNTEAFF | TGTGCCAGCAAAGAGGCAGGGGGTGGGAACACTGAAGCTTTCTTT
TRBJ2-5 | TRBD2 | TRBV10-3 | few | CAISETSTGGAVFETQYF | TGTGCCATCAGTGAGACCAGTACCGGGGGGGCTGTTTTTGAGACCCAGTACTTC
TRBJ2-1 | TRBD2 | TRBV10-3 | - | CAISESTSGAHNEQFF | TGTGCCATCAGTGAGTCGACTAGCGGGGCCCACAATGAGCAGTTCTTC
TRBJ2-7 | TRBD2 | TRBV29-1 | - | CSATSANSYEQYF | TGCAGCGCAACTAGCGCGAACTCCTACGAGCAGTACTTC
TRBJ1-5 | - | TRBV12-3/TRBV12-4 | - | CASSLPGSALNNQPQHF | TGTGCCAGCAGTTTGCCGGGATCCGCGCTAAATAATCAGCCCCAGCATTTT
TRBJ1-5 | TRBD1 | TRBV5-5 | - | CASSTDRDQPQHF | TGTGCCAGCAGCACGGACAGGGATCAGCCCCAGCATTTT
TRBJ2-1 | TRBD2 | TRBV10-3 | few | CAISEGLAGGNEQFF | TGTGCCATCAGTGAGGGACTAGCGGGGGGGAATGAGCAGTTCTTC
TRBJ2-7 | TRBD2 | TRBV6-6 | few | CASSYGGTTGEQYF | TGTGCCAGCAGTTATGGTGGGACTACGGGCGAGCAGTACTTC
TRBJ2-7 | - | TRBV29-1 | few | CSVTPAASLDEQYF | TGCAGCGTCACGCCGGCTGCGTCCCTCGACGAGCAGTACTTC
TRBJ2-4 | - | TRBV20-1 | - | CSARDLGKGGIQYF | TGCAGTGCTAGAGATCTGGGGAAGGGCGGCATTCAGTACTTC
TRBJ2-7 | - | TRBV7-9 | many | CASSLAEAYEQYF | TGTGCCAGCAGCTTAGCGGAGGCCTACGAGCAGTACTTC
TRBJ1-2 | TRBD1 | TRBV29-1 | - | CSVEDPPGQLYGYTF | TGCAGCGTTGAAGATCCTCCGGGACAGTTATATGGCTACACCTTC
TRBJ2-7 | - | TRBV3-1 | few | CASSQGLRRSSYEQYF | TGTGCCAGCAGCCAAGGTCTACGAAGGAGCTCCTACGAGCAGTACTTC
TRBJ2-1 | - | TRBV20-1 | - | CSAEPGHLREQFF | TGCAGTGCCGAGCCGGGACATCTAAGAGAGCAGTTCTTC
TRBJ1-4 | TRBD1 | TRBV7-9 | - | CASSTRTGADEKLFF | TGTGCCAGCAGCACAAGGACAGGGGCCGATGAAAAACTGTTTTTT
TRBJ1-6 | - | TRBV20-1 | few | CSARPLGSPLHF | TGCAGTGCCCGCCCCCTGGGTTCACCCCTCCACTTT
TRBJ2-1 | TRBD2 | TRBV20-1 | - | CSARDNERGYNEQFF | TGCAGTGCTAGAGATAATGAGCGGGGGTACAATGAGCAGTTCTTC
TRBJ1-4 | TRBD1 | TRBV7-9 | few | CASSLDPTGSEKLFF | TGTGCCAGCAGCTTAGACCCGACAGGGTCTGAAAAACTGTTTTTT
TRBJ2-3 | TRBD1 | TRBV6-6 | - | CASSLGQVQDTQYF | TGTGCCAGCAGTTTGGGACAGGTCCAAGATACGCAGTATTTT
TRBJ1-1 | - | TRBV29-1 | - | CSVRQYAEAFF | TGCAGCGTACGGCAGTACGCTGAAGCTTTCTTT
TRBJ2-7 | TRBD2 | TRBV6-5 | - | CASSYSSGTSGSGAYEQYF | TGTGCCAGCAGTTACTCGAGTGGGACTAGCGGGAGTGGAGCCTACGAGCAGTACTTC
TRBJ1-6 | - | TRBV7-9 | few | CASSSAGQGDRSPLHF | TGTGCCAGCAGCTCCGCTGGCCAGGGAGATCGATCACCCCTCCACTTT
TRBJ2-5 | TRBD2 | TRBV20-1 | - | CSAPSSGGKKETQYF | TGCAGTGCTCCGTCTTCGGGGGGGAAGAAAGAGACCCAGTACTTC
TRBJ2-7 | TRBD2 | TRBV6-5 | - | CASSYRTSGKRGSEQYF | TGTGCCAGCAGTTACAGGACTAGCGGAAAAAGAGGCTCCGAGCAGTACTTC
TRBJ1-2 | TRBD1 | TRBV6-5 | - | CASSSQGAGYGHTF | TGTGCCAGCAGTAGTCAGGGGGCTGGCTATGGCCACACCTTC
TRBJ2-2 | TRBD2 | TRBV4-3 | - | CASSQDASGPGELFF | TGCGCCAGCAGCCAAGATGCTAGCGGGCCCGGGGAGCTGTTTTTT
TRBJ2-4 | - | TRBV2 | few | CASTGQGKNIQYF | TGTGCCAGCACCGGGCAGGGTAAAAACATTCAGTACTTC
TRBJ2-7 | - | TRBV27 | - | CATTSGREQYF | TGTGCCACCACTTCCGGGCGAGAGCAGTACTTC
TRBJ1-1 | - | TRBV15 | - | CATSLRVGANTEAFF | TGTGCCACCAGCCTAAGAGTGGGGGCCAACACTGAAGCTTTCTTT
TRBJ2-7 | TRBD2 | TRBV11-2 | few | CASSPRISGAAYEQYF | TGTGCCAGCAGCCCCCGGATAAGCGGGGCCGCCTACGAGCAGTACTTC
TRBJ2-5 | - | TRBV6-5 | - | CASSRIFQGETQYF | TGTGCCAGCAGTCGAATCTTCCAGGGGGAGACCCAGTACTTC
TRBJ2-2 | - | TRBV12-3/TRBV12-4 | few | CASSLEQVSTGELFF | TGTGCCAGCAGTTTAGAGCAGGTCTCCACCGGGGAGCTGTTTTTT
TRBJ2-1 | - | TRBV24-1 | once | CATSDFGYNEQFF | TGTGCCACCAGTGATTTTGGGTACAATGAGCAGTTCTTC
TRBJ2-1 | - | TRBV14 | few | CASSWGPSSYNEQFF | TGTGCCAGCAGCTGGGGACCGAGCTCCTACAATGAGCAGTTCTTC
TRBJ2-5 | - | TRBV20-1 | - | CSAPDSHQETQYF | TGCAGTGCCCCGGACAGCCACCAAGAGACCCAGTACTTC
TRBJ2-1 | - | TRBV20-1 | few | CSAHLALEQFF | TGCAGTGCTCACTTAGCTTTGGAGCAGTTCTTC
TRBJ2-1 | - | TRBV11-2 | many | CASSLVGWGEQFF | TGTGCCAGCAGCTTAGTGGGGTGGGGCGAGCAGTTCTTC
TRBJ2-7 | TRBD2 | TRBV6-6 | - | CASSASGGRDYEQYF | TGTGCCAGCAGCGCCTCGGGCGGGAGGGACTACGAGCAGTACTTC
TRBJ2-1 | - | TRBV3-1 | few | CASSQDGASYNEQFF | TGCGCCAGCAGCCAAGATGGGGCCTCCTACAATGAGCAGTTCTTC
TRBJ1-4 | TRBD1 | TRBV4-3 | - | CASSPGTGTGNEKLFF | TGCGCCAGCAGTCCAGGGACCGGGACAGGGAATGAAAAACTGTTTTTT
TRBJ2-3 | - | TRBV4-3 | - | CASAPAPSDTQYF | TGCGCCAGCGCGCCCGCTCCCTCAGATACGCAGTATTTT
TRBJ1-2 | - | TRBV10-3 | - | CAISEPGRAGYGYTF | TGTGCCATCAGTGAGCCGGGAAGGGCCGGCTATGGCTACACCTTC
TRBJ2-3 | TRBD2 | TRBV9 | few | CASSVDGGASDTQYF | TGTGCCAGCAGCGTAGACGGGGGGGCCTCAGATACGCAGTATTTT